This TCR beta chain is drawn from a study of glioma-infiltrating T cells. Notes on this clonotype: A read error is possible here, since a much larger clone lies one base away.

Using RNA template, CDR3s of TCR alpha and beta were amplified with iRepertoire arm-PCR. TCRdb re-derived calls from the multiplex PCR reads in MiXCR, one entry per CDR3 protein. The table lists about 180,000 distinct CDR3 sequences, about 47% of them singletons. Sequencing was performed on glioma tissue, nonneoplastic brain tissue, or PBMCs (not recorded which). The receptor was isolated from a human donor with low-grade glioma or glioblastoma, undergoing nonglioma brain surgery, or in good health (not recorded which).

The CDR3 loop reads CLAGDPNEQFF. The CDR3 DNA reads TGCCTTGCGGGAGACCCCAATGAGCAGTTCTTC. The chain joins TRBV20-1 to TRBJ2-1; TRBD2 agrees at 7 bases. CDR1 is DFQATT and CDR2 is SNEGSKA in the germline V gene (reference sequence). The CDR3 totals 11 residues.